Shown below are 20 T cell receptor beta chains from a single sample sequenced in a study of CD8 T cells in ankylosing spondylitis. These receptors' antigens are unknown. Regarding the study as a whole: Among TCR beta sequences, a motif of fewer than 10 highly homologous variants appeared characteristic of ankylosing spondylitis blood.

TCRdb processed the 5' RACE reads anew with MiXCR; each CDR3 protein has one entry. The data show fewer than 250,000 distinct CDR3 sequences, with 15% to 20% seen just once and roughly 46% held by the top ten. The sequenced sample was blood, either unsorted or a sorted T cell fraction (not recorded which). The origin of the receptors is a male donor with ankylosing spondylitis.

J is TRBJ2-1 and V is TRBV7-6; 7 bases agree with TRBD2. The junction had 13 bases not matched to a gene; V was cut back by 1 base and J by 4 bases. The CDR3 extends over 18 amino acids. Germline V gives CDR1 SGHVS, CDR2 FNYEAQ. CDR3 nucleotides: TGTGCCAGCAGCTTAGGGTTGGTGGCGGGAGATGGATACAATGAGCAGTTCTTC. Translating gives CASSLGLVAGDGYNEQFF.

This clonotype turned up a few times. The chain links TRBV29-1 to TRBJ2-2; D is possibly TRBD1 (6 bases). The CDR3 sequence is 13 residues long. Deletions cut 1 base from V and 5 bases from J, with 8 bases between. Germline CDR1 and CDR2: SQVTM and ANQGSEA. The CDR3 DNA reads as TGCAGCGTTGAAGGGGGGCATACCGGGGAGCTGTTTTTT. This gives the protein CSVEGGHTGELFF.

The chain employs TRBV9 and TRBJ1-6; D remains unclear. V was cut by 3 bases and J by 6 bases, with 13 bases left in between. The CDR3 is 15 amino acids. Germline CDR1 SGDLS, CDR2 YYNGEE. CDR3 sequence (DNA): TGTGCCAGCAGCGGTAGTACGGGAAGTAATTCACCCCTCCACTTT. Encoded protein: CASSGSTGSNSPLHF.

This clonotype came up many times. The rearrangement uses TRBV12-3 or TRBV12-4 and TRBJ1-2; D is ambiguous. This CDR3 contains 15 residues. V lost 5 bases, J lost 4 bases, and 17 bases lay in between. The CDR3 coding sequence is TGTGCCAGCAGTGACCCCCTGGGGATTAGCTATGGCTACACCTTC. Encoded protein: CASSDPLGISYGYTF.

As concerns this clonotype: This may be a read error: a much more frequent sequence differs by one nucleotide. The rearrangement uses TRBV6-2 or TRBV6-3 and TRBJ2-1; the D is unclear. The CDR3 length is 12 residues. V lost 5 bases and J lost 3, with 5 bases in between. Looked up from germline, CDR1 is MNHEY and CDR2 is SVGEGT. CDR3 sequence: CASSADYNEQFF. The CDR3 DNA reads TGTGCCAGCAGTGCCGACTACAATGAGCAGTTCTTC.

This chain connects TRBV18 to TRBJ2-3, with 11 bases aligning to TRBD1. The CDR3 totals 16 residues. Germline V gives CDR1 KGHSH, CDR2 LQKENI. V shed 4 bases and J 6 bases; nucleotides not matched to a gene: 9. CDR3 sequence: CASSLPGQGEPDTQYF. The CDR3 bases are TGTGCCAGCTCACTCCCGGGACAGGGGGAACCGGATACGCAGTATTTT.

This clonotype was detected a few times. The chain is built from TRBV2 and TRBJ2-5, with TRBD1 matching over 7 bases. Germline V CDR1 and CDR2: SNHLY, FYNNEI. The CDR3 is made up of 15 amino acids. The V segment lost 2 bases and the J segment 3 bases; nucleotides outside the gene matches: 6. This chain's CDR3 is CASSEPGQGEETQYF. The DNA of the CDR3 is TGTGCCAGCAGTGAACCCGGCCAGGGGGAAGAGACCCAGTACTTC. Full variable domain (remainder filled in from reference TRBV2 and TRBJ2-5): EPEVTQTPSHQVTQMGQEVILRCVPISNHLYFYWYRQILGQKVEFLVSFYNNEISEKSEIFDDQFSVERPDGSNFTLKIRSTKLEDSAMYFCASSEPGQGEETQYFGPGTRLLVL.

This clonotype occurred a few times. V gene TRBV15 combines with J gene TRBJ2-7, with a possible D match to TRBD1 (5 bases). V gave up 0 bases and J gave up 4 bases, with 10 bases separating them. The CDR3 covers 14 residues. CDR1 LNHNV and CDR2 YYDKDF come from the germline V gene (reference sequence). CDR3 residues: CATSRDWTNYEQYF. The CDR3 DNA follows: TGTGCCACCAGCAGAGATTGGACAAATTACGAGCAGTACTTC.

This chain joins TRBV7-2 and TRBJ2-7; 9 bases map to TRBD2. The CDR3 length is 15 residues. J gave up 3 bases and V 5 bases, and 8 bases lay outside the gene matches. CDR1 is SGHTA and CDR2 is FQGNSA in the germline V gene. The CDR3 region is CASSPLSGGDYEQYF. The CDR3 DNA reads TGTGCCAGCAGCCCCCTTAGCGGGGGTGACTACGAGCAGTACTTC.

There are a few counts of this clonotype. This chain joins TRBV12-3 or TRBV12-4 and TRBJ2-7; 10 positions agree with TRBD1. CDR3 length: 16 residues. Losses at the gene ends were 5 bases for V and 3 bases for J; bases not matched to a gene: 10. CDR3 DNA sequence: TGTGCCAGCAGTAAACTTCGACAGGGGGCTGTCTACGAGCAGTACTTC. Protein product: CASSKLRQGAVYEQYF.

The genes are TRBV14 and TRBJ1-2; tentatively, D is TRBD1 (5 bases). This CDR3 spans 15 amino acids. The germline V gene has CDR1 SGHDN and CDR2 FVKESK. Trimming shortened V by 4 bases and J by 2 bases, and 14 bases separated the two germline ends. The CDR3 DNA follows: TGTGCCAGCAGCCCTCCCGGGGCAGCCAACTATGGCTACACCTTC. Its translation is CASSPPGAANYGYTF.

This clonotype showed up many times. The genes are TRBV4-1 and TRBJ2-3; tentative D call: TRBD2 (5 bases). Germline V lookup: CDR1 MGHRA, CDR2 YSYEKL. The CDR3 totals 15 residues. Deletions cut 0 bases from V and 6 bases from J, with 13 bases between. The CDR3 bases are TGCGCCAGCAGCCAAGAAAGCACTAGTGAGGATACGCAGTATTTT. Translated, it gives CASSQESTSEDTQYF.

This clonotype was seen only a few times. The CDR3 DNA sequence: TGTGCCAGCAGTTTAGATATTGGGGTCCAGCCCCAGCATTTT. Its translation is CASSLDIGVQPQHF. The chain employs TRBV12-3 or TRBV12-4 and TRBJ1-5, with D unresolved. The CDR3 loop spans 14 amino acids. V lost 1 base and J lost 7, with 11 bases in between.

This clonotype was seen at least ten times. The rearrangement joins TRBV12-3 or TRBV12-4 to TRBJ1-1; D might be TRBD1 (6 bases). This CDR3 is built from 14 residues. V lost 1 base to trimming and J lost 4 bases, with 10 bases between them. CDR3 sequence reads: CASSLGGASTEAFF. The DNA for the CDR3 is TGTGCCAGCAGTTTAGGGGGGGCCAGCACTGAAGCTTTCTTT.

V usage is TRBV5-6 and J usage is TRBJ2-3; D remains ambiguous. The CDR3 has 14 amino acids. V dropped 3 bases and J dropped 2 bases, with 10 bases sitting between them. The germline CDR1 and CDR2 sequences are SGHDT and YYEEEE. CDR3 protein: CASSYSQFTDTQYF. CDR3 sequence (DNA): TGTGCCAGCAGCTACTCCCAGTTCACAGATACGCAGTATTTT.

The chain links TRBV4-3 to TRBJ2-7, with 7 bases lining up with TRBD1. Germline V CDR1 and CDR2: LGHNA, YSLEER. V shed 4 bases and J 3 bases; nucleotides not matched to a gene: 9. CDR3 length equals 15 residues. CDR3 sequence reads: CASSPDRQGYYEQYF. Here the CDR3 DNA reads TGCGCCAGCAGCCCGGACCGACAGGGTTACTACGAGCAGTACTTC.

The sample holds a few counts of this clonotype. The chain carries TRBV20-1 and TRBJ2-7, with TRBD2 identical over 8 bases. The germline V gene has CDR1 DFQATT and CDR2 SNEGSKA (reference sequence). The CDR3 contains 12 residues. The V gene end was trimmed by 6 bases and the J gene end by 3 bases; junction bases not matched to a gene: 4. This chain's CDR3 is CSATGGVYEQYF. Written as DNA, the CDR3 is TGCAGTGCCACGGGGGGGGTCTACGAGCAGTACTTC.

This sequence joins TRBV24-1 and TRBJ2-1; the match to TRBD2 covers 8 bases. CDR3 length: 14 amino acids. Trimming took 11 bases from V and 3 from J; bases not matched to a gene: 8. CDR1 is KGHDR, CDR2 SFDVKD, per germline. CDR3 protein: CAIAGGTNYNEQFF. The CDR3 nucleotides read TGTGCCATCGCGGGGGGTACCAACTACAATGAGCAGTTCTTC.

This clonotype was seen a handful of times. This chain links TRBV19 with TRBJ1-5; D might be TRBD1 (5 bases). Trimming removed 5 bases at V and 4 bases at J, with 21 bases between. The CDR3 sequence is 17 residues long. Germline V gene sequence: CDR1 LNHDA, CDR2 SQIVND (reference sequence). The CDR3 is CASSWVLGDFGNQPQHF. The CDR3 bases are TGTGCCAGTAGTTGGGTGTTGGGGGACTTTGGGAATCAGCCCCAGCATTTT.

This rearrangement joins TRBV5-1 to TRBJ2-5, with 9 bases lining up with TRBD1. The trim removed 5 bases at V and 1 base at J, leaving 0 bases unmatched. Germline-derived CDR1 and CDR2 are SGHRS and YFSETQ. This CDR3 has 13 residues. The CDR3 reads CASRGQGQETQYF. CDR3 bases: TGCGCCAGCAGGGGACAGGGCCAAGAGACCCAGTACTTC.